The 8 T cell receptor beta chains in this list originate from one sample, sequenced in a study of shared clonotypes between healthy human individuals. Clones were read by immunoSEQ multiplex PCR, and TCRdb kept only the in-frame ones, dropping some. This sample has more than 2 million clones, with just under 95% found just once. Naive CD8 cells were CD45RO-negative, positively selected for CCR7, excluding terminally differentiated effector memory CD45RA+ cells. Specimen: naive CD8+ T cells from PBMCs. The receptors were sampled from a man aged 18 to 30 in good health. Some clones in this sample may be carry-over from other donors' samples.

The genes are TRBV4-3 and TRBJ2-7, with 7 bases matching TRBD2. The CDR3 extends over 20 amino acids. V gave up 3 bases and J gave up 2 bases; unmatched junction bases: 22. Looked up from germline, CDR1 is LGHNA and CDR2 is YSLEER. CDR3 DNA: TGCGCCAGCAGCCAGGAAGATCTGGGGGGTGTCGGGACTACCCCCTACGAGCAGTACTTC. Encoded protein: CASSQEDLGGVGTTPYEQYF.

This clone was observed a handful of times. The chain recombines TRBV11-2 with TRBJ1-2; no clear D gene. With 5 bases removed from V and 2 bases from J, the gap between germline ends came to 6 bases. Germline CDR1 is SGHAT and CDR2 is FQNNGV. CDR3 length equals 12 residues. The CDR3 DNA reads TGTGCCAGCAGCCCCGACAACTATGGCTACACCTTC. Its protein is CASSPDNYGYTF.

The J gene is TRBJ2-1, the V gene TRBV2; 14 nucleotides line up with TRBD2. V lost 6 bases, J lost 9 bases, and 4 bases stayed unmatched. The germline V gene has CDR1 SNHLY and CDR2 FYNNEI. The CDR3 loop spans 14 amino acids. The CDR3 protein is CASRTSGRGIEQFF. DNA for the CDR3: TGTGCCAGCAGGACTAGCGGGAGGGGTATTGAGCAGTTCTTC.

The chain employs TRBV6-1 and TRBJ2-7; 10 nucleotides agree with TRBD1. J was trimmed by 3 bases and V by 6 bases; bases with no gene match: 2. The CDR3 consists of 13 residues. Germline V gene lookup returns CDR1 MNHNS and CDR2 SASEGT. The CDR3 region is CASRDRGGYEQYF. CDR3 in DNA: TGTGCCAGCAGGGACAGGGGGGGCTACGAGCAGTACTTC.

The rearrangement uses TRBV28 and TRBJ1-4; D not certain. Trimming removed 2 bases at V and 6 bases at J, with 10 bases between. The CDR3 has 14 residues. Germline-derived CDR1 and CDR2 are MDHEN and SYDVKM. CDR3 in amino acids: CASSLRVVDEKLFF. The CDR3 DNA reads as TGTGCCAGCAGTTTACGGGTCGTCGATGAAAAACTGTTTTTT.

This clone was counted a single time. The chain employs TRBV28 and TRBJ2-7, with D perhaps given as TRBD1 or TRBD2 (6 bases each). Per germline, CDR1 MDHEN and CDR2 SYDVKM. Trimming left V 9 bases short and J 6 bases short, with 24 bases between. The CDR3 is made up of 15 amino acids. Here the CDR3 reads CASRGFGGGRGEQYF. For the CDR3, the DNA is TGTGCCAGTCGGGGGTTCGGTGGGGGGCGCGGCGAGCAGTACTTC.

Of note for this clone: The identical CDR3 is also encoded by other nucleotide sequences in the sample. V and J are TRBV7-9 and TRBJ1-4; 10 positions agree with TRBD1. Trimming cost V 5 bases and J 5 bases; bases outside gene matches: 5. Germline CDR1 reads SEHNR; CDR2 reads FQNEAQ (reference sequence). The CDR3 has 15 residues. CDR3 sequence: CASSTGQGVNEKLFF. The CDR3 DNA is TGTGCCAGCAGCACCGGACAGGGGGTCAATGAAAAACTGTTTTTT. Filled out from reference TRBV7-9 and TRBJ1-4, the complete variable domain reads DTGVSQNPRHKITKRGQNVTFRCDPISEHNRLYWYRQTLGQGPEFLTYFQNEAQLEKSRLLSDRFSAERPKGSFSTLEIQRTEQGDSAMYLCASSTGQGVNEKLFFGSGTQLSVL.

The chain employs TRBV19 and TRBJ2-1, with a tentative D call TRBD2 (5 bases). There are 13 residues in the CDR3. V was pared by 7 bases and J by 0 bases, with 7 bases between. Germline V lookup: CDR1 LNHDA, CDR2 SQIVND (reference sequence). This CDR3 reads CASIGSSYNEQFF. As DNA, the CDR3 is TGTGCCAGTATTGGGAGCTCCTACAATGAGCAGTTCTTC.